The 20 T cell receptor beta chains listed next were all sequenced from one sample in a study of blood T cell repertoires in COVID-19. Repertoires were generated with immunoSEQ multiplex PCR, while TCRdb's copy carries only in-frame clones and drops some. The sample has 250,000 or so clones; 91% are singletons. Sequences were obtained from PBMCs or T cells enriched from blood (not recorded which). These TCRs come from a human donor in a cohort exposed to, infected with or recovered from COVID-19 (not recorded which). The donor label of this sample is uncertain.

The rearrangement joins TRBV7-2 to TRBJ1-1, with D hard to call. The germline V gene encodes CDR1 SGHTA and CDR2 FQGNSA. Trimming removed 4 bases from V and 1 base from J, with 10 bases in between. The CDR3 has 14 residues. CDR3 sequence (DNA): TGTGCCAGCAGCTCCTTCTCCTCGAACACTGAAGCTTTCTTT. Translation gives CASSSFSSNTEAFF.

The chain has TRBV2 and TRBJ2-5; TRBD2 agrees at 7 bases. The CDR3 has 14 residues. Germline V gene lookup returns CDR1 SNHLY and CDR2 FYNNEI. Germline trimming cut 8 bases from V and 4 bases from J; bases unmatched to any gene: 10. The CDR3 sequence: CASAAWEGIETQYF. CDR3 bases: TGTGCCAGCGCGGCCTGGGAGGGGATAGAGACCCAGTACTTC.

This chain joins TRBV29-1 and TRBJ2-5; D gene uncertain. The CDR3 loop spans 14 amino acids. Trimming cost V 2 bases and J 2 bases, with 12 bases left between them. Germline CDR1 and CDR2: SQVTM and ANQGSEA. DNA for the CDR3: TGCAGCGTTGAATGGTCGGGTACTCAAGAGACCCAGTACTTC. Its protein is CSVEWSGTQETQYF.

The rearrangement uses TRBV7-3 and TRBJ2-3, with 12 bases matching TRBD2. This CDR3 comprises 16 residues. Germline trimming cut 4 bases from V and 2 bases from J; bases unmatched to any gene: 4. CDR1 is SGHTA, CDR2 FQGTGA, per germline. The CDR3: CASSSTSGGYTDTQYF. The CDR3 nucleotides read TGTGCCAGCAGCTCTACTAGCGGGGGGTACACAGATACGCAGTATTTT. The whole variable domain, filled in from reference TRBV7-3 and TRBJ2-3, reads GAGVSQTPSNKVTEKGKYVELRCDPISGHTALYWYRQSLGQGPEFLIYFQGTGAADDSGLPNDRFFAVRPEGSVSTLKIQRTERGDSAVYLCASSSTSGGYTDTQYFGPGTRLTVL.

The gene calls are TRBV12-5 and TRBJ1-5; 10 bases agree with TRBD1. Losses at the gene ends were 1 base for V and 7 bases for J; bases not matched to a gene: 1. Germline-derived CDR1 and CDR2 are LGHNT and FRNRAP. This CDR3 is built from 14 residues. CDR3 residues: CASGLGQGAQPQHF. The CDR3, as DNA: TGTGCTAGTGGTTTGGGACAGGGGGCCCAGCCCCAGCATTTT.

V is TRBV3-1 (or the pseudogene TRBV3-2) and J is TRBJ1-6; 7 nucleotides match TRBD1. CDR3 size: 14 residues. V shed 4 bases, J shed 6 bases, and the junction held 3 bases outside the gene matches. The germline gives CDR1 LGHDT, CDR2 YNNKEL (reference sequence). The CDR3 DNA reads TGTGCCAGCAGCCCCAGGGGGGTTAATTCACCCCTCCACTTT. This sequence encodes CASSPRGVNSPLHF.

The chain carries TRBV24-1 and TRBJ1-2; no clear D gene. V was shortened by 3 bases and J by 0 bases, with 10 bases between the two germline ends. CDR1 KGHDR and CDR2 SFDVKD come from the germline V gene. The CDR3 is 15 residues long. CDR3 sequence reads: CATSDQRASNYGYTF. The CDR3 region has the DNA TGTGCCACCAGTGATCAGAGGGCCTCTAACTATGGCTACACCTTC.

The DNA for the CDR3 is TGCGCCAGCAGCCAACTACTCAGGGTTGGAGCTTTCTTT. This sequence encodes CASSQLLRVGAFF. The V gene is TRBV4-1, the J gene TRBJ1-1; possible D gene TRBD1, 5 bases. The V gene lost 2 bases and the J gene lost 10 bases, with 14 bases spanning the gap. This CDR3 spans 13 amino acids. Germline CDR1 is MGHRA and CDR2 is YSYEKL.

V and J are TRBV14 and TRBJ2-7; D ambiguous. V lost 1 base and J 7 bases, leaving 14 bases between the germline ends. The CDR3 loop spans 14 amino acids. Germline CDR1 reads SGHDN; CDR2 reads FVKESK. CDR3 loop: CASSQGSLYREQYF. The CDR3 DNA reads TGTGCCAGCAGCCAAGGTAGCTTATATCGGGAGCAGTACTTC.

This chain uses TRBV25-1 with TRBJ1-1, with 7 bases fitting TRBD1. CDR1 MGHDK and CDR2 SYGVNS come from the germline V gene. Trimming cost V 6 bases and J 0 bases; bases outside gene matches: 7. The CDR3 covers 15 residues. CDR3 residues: CASSGPTGLNTEAFF. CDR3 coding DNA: TGTGCCAGCAGCGGACCGACAGGGCTGAACACTGAAGCTTTCTTT. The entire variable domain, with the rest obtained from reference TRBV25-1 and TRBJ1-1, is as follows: EADIYQTPRYLVIGTGKKITLECSQTMGHDKMYWYQQDPGMELHLIHYSYGVNSTEKGDLSSESTVSRIRTEHFPLTLESARPSHTSQYLCASSGPTGLNTEAFFGQGTRLTVV.

Here the CDR3 reads CASSAGQGYTEAFF. CDR3 coding DNA: TGTGCCAGCAGCGCCGGACAGGGTTACACTGAAGCTTTCTTT. The chain recombines TRBV7-2 with TRBJ1-1; TRBD1 agrees at 8 bases. The CDR3 contains 14 residues. The germline V gene encodes CDR1 SGHTA and CDR2 FQGNSA. Trimming removed 5 bases from V and 3 bases from J; junction bases left unmatched: 5.

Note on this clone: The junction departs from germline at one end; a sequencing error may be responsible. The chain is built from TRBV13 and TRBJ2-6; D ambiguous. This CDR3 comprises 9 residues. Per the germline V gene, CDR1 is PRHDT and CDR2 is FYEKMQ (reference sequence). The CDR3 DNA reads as TGTGCCAGCAGCCCCCCCAAACAGTTC. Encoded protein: CASSPPKQF.

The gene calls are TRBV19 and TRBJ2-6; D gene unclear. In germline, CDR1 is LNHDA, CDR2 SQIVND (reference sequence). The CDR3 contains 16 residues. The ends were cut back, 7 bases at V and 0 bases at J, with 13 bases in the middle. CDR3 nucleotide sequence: TGTGCCAGTACCCCCCGAGGCGGCTCTGGGGCCAACGTCCTGACTTTC. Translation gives CASTPRGGSGANVLTF.

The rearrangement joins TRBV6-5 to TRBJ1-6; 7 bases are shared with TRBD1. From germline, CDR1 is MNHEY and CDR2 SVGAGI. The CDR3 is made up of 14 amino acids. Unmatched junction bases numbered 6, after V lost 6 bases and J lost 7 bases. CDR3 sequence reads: CASRSGTANSPLHF. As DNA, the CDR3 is TGTGCCAGCAGATCCGGGACAGCCAATTCACCCCTCCACTTT.

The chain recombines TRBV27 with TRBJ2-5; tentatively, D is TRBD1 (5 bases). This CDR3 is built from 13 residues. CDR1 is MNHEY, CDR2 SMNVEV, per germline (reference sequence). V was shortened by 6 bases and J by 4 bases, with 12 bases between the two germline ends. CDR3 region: CASSVRRAETQYF. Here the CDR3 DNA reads TGTGCCAGCAGCGTGCGCAGGGCAGAGACCCAGTACTTC.

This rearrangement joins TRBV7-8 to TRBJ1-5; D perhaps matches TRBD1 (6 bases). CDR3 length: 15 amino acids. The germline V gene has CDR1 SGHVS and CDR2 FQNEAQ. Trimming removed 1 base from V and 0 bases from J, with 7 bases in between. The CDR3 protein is CASSLDRVSNQPQHF. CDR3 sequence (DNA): TGTGCCAGCAGCTTAGACAGGGTTAGCAATCAGCCCCAGCATTTT.

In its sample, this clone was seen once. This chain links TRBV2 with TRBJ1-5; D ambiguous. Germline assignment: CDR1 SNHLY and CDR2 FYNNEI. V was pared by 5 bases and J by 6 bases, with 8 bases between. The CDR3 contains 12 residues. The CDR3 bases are TGTGCCAGCAGTCTCCTCGGTCAGCCCCAGCATTTT. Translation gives CASSLLGQPQHF.

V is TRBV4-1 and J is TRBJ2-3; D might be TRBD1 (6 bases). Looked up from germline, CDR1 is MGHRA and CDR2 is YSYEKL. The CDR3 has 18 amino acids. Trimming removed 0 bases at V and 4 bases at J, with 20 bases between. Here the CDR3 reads CASSQEVHRGFEPDTQYF. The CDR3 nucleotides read TGCGCCAGCAGCCAAGAGGTCCATAGGGGGTTTGAGCCAGATACGCAGTATTTT.

CDR3 in DNA: TGTGCCAGCAGCCAAGAGGGGCCGGCGAATGAAAAACTGTTTTTT. It yields the protein CASSQEGPANEKLFF. This chain joins TRBV3-1 (or the pseudogene TRBV3-2) and TRBJ1-4; the D gene is possibly TRBD1 (5 bases). CDR3 length equals 15 residues. The V end was cut by 0 bases, the J end by 5 bases, with 10 bases between. Germline V gene data show CDR1 as LGHDT and CDR2 as YNNKEL (reference sequence).

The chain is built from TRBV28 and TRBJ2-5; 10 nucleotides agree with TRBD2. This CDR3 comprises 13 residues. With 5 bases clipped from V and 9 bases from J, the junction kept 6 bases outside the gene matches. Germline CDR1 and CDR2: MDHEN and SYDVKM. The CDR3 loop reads CASSLAGAGAQYF. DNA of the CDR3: TGTGCCAGCAGTCTAGCGGGAGCGGGGGCCCAGTACTTC.